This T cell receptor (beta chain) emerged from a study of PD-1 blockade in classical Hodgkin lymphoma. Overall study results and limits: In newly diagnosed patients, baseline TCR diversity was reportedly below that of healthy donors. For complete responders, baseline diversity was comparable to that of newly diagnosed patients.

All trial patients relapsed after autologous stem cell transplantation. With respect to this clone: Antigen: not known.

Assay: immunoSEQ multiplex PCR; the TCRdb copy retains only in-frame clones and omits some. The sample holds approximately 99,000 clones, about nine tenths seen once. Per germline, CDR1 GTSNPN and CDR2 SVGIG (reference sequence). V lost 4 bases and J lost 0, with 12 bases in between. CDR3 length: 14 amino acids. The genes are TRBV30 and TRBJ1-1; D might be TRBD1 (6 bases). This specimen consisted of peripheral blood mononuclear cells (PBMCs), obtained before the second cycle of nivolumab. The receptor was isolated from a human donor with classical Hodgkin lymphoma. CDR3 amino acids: CAWKAGVVNTEAFF. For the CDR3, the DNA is TGTGCCTGGAAAGCAGGGGTGGTGAACACTGAAGCTTTCTTT.